This T cell receptor (beta chain) derives from a study of blood T cell repertoires in COVID-19. About the study: Researchers got acute and convalescent COVID-19 samples from the United States, Italy and Spain. T cells, B-cell-depleted T cells, or PBMCs supplied cDNA or gDNA.

This clone was observed a few times. Per the authors' pipeline: Reference gene primers were amplified, and this amplification served to estimate nucleated cell counts. Sequencing was performed with immunoSEQ multiplex PCR; in TCRdb, only in-frame clones are kept and a portion is missing. That table supplies the V and J calls and clone size; D and trimming were determined from the DNA. The sample shows about 90,000 clones, over 70% of them seen only once. CDR1 and CDR2 from the germline V gene are SGHVS and FQNEAQ. This CDR3 region has 15 residues. V shed 5 bases, J shed 5 bases, and the junction held 8 bases outside the gene matches.

The material sequenced was peripheral blood. The chain couples TRBV7-8 to TRBJ2-2, with 7 positions matching TRBD1. The sequence came from a man older than 75 with active or convalescent COVID-19. CDR3 coding DNA: TGTGCCAGCAGCCCACGGACAGGCGGGACCGGGGAGCTGTTTTTT. As protein: CASSPRTGGTGELFF.